This TCR beta chain comes out of a study of OX40 agonist ivuxolimab in advanced cancers. Study information: From about 20 to 80 years was the age range, with a mean of 60 years, and around 80% were male. Findings of the study overall: CD4+ and CD8+ blood T cells expanded clonally by week 6 at 0.1 to 3.0 mg/kg.

Germline values: CDR1 SNHLY, CDR2 FYNNEI. The CDR3 consists of 13 residues. Trimming took off 4 bases at V and 6 bases at J, with 9 bases between the two ends. Concerning this clone: The antigen is undetermined.

With autoimmune disease history or systemic immunosuppression, patients were excluded. Libraries were prepared by immunoSEQ multiplex PCR; TCRdb keeps only in-frame clonotypes and omits some of them. This sample has approximately 40,000 clones, with approximately 90% found just once. The clonotype was recovered from an adult with an advanced solid tumor such as melanoma, head and neck, liver or kidney cancer. Sequenced material: CD4+ or CD8+ T cells sorted from blood, taken in a trial of the OX40 agonist ivuxolimab. The chain recombines TRBV2 with TRBJ2-2; D unresolved. Here the CDR3 reads CASSGPSPGELFF. The CDR3 DNA reads TGTGCCAGCAGTGGGCCTTCGCCCGGGGAGCTGTTTTTT.